The rows below give T cell receptor beta chains drawn from one sample of a study of T-cell memory formation after mild COVID-19. TCRdb processed the 5' RACE reads anew with MiXCR; each CDR3 protein has one entry. This sample has about 420,000 distinct CDR3 sequences, with 23% found just once. Sequencing was performed on PBMCs or a T cell subset sorted from them (not recorded which). The receptors come from an adult woman who had mild COVID-19 (a few samples of this study predate the infection). Cell type and time point are not known. The CDR3 runs from the conserved cysteine through the conserved F or W. The D gene is left open where the match is weak. Part of the rows lack a size; the others show once, few, many or a class for expanded clones.

.	TRBD2	TRBV6-5	TRBJ2-7	TGTGCCAGCAGTTACTACGGGGGGGGATACGAGCAGTACTTC	CASSYYGGGYEQYF
.	.	TRBV5-6	TRBJ1-2	TGTGCCAGCAGCCGAGAGGACGTTGGCTATGGCTACACCTTC	CASSREDVGYGYTF
.	.	TRBV24-1	TRBJ2-3	TGTGCCACCAGTGATCTAGGGCATGGAGATACGCAGTATTTT	CATSDLGHGDTQYF
few	.	TRBV21-1	TRBJ2-7	TGTGCCCGCCAACGGGAGACCTTTGAGCAGTACTTC	CARQRETFEQYF
few	TRBD1	TRBV6-6	TRBJ2-7	TGTGCCAGCAGTCATTATGACAGGGGGATTTACGAGCAGTACTTC	CASSHYDRGIYEQYF
.	TRBD1	TRBV29-1	TRBJ1-1	TGCAGCGTAGGGACAGTCGGGGGTGAAGCTTTCTTT	CSVGTVGGEAFF
.	TRBD1	TRBV2	TRBJ1-2	TGTGCCAGCAGGCCGACAGGGGCCTATGGCTACACCTTC	CASRPTGAYGYTF
.	TRBD2	TRBV5-1	TRBJ2-3	TGCGCCAGCAGCCCGGGACTAGCGGAGTACCTGAGCACAGATACGCAGTATTTT	CASSPGLAEYLSTDTQYF
.	.	TRBV20-1	TRBJ2-3	TGCAGTGCCATAGACGGGGGGCCAGATTTCACAGATACGCAGTATTTT	CSAIDGGPDFTDTQYF
few	.	TRBV30	TRBJ1-1	TGTGCCTGGAGTGTACGGCCTGAAGCTTTCTTT	CAWSVRPEAFF
.	.	TRBV7-8	TRBJ2-3	TGTGCCAGCAGCCCGACCCTAACAGATACGCAGTATTTT	CASSPTLTDTQYF
few	TRBD2	TRBV4-1	TRBJ2-1	TGCGCCAGCAGCCTCCGAGCGGGGGCCACTGAGCAGTTCTTC	CASSLRAGATEQFF
.	.	TRBV5-1	TRBJ1-1	TGCGCCAGCAGCTTGGCCGGGGGCTCGAGGGCTTTCTTT	CASSLAGGSRAFF
.	TRBD1	TRBV28	TRBJ1-2	TGTGCCAGCCAGGACAGGGCGGAGGTTAACTATGGCTACACCTTC	CASQDRAEVNYGYTF